The 15 T cell receptor beta chains in this list originate from one sample, sequenced in a study of T cell responses to AZD1222 COVID-19 vaccine (dated by TCRdb to the early 2020s). The sample's time point, from its label and the paper: baseline before first vaccination. Library preparation employed the immunoSEQ multiplex PCR assay. Here the immuneACCESS table is served through TCRdb, limited to in-frame sequences with V and J called. Missing clones are a known gap in these copies; in checked studies unresolved V genes cover under half, and the rest lacks a known reason. The sample contains 110,000 or so clones, approximately 86% of them found a single time. The ten largest account for about 3.5% of the sample. This specimen consisted of peripheral blood, obtained on day 0 of AZD1222 vaccination. Receptor source: an adult in good health.

In its sample, this clone was seen once. The chain is built from TRBV19 and TRBJ1-1; D unresolved. This CDR3 has 15 amino acids. Germline V CDR1 and CDR2: LNHDA, SQIVND (reference sequence). V shed 7 bases and J shed 1 base, with 16 bases lying between them. CDR3 region: CASNPPEKGNTEAFF. CDR3 sequence (DNA): TGTGCCAGTAACCCCCCCGAGAAGGGGAACACTGAAGCTTTCTTT.

The chain is built from TRBV3-1 (or the pseudogene TRBV3-2) and TRBJ2-1, with D perhaps TRBD1 (6 bases). The CDR3 consists of 15 residues. V was cut by 4 bases and J by 10 bases, with 20 bases left in between. Germline CDR1 and CDR2: LGHDT and YNNKEL (reference sequence). This chain's CDR3 is CASSLAAQGRGEQFF. The CDR3, as DNA: TGTGCCAGCAGCCTAGCAGCACAGGGTAGGGGGGAGCAGTTCTTC.

The V and J genes are TRBV28 and TRBJ1-2, with D unresolved. V dropped 5 bases and J dropped 8 bases, with 12 bases sitting between them. The CDR3 runs to 12 residues. The germline V gene encodes CDR1 MDHEN and CDR2 SYDVKM. As DNA, the CDR3 is TGTGCCAGCAGTATGGGTCCTGGCGGCTACACCTTC. Its translation: CASSMGPGGYTF.

This clone came up a few times. As DNA, the CDR3 is TGCGCCAGCAGCCAAATGATCCCCACACCGATCTCTGGGGCCAACGTCCTGACTTTC. This sequence encodes CASSQMIPTPISGANVLTF. The chain uses TRBV4-3 and TRBJ2-6, with unresolved D. In germline, CDR1 is LGHNA, CDR2 YSLEER. V was shortened by 2 bases and J by 0 bases, with 17 bases between the two germline ends. CDR3 length equals 19 residues.

V usage is TRBV9 and J usage is TRBJ2-2; D is perhaps TRBD1 or TRBD2 (6 bases each). The CDR3 is 16 residues long. V lost 4 bases to trimming and J lost 6 bases, with 19 bases between them. Germline CDR1 is SGDLS and CDR2 is YYNGEE. The CDR3 nucleotides are TGTGCCAGCAGCTCAAGGGGGGCTAGCGCTTCCGGGGAGCTGTTTTTT. Protein product: CASSSRGASASGELFF.

This rearrangement joins TRBV27 to TRBJ2-1; 9 nucleotides match TRBD2. The junction had 10 bases not matched to a gene; V was cut back by 7 bases and J by 3 bases. CDR3 length: 16 residues. Germline V gene sequence: CDR1 MNHEY, CDR2 SMNVEV (reference sequence). This CDR3 reads CASTTEAGGFYNEQFF. CDR3 bases: TGTGCCAGCACCACCGAAGCGGGGGGCTTCTACAATGAGCAGTTCTTC.

The rearrangement uses TRBV7-2 and TRBJ2-5; 9 nucleotides agree with TRBD1. V lost 5 bases to trimming and J lost 5 bases; unmatched junction nucleotides: 9. This CDR3 has 15 residues. Germline V lookup: CDR1 SGHTA, CDR2 FQGNSA. The CDR3 loop is CASSRPGTGRETQYF. The CDR3, as DNA: TGTGCCAGCAGCCGTCCCGGGACAGGGAGGGAGACCCAGTACTTC.

The genes are TRBV4-1 and TRBJ2-7, with D tentatively TRBD1 or TRBD2 (5 bases each). Trimming cost V 2 bases and J 0 bases, with 17 bases left between them. This CDR3 is 17 amino acids long. Germline V gene lookup returns CDR1 MGHRA and CDR2 YSYEKL. The CDR3 DNA reads TGCGCCAGCAGCCAAACGGCCGGGACGTCGAGCTCCTACGAGCAGTACTTC. The encoded protein is CASSQTAGTSSSYEQYF.

The chain carries TRBV6-4 and TRBJ1-3; no firm D call. Germline V lookup: CDR1 MRHNA, CDR2 SNTAGT. CDR3 length equals 14 residues. V dropped 4 bases and J dropped 8 bases, with 15 bases sitting between them. CDR3 sequence (DNA): TGTGCCAGCAGTGCATCTTCTCGAGCCGACACCATATATTTT. It yields the protein CASSASSRADTIYF.

The chain is built from TRBV4-3 and TRBJ2-3, with 8 positions matching TRBD2. The V segment lost 0 bases and the J segment 2 bases; nucleotides outside the gene matches: 4. The CDR3 extends over 16 amino acids. The germline V gene encodes CDR1 LGHNA and CDR2 YSLEER. The CDR3 is CASSQEERGLTDTQYF. The CDR3 bases are TGCGCCAGCAGCCAAGAGGAGCGGGGGCTCACAGATACGCAGTATTTT.

This clone was detected only a few times. V and J are TRBV5-1 and TRBJ2-2; D is possibly TRBD2 (6 bases). CDR1 SGHRS and CDR2 YFSETQ come from the germline V gene. V lost 0 bases and J 4 bases, leaving 10 bases between the germline ends. The CDR3 extends over 15 amino acids. Written as DNA, the CDR3 is TGCGCCAGCAGCTTGGTTCGGGGGAGCACCGGGGAGCTGTTTTTT. The encoded protein is CASSLVRGSTGELFF. The variable domain in full, completed from reference TRBV5-1 and TRBJ2-2, reads KAGVTQTPRYLIKTRGQQVTLSCSPISGHRSVSWYQQTPGQGLQFLFEYFSETQRNKGNFPGRFSGRQFSNSRSEMNVSTLELGDSALYLCASSLVRGSTGELFFGEGSRLTVL.

The rearrangement joins TRBV5-1 to TRBJ1-4, with D maybe TRBD1 (5 bases). V was clipped by 2 bases and J by 0 bases, with 14 bases between them. This CDR3 is 17 amino acids long. Germline V CDR1 and CDR2: SGHRS, YFSETQ. The CDR3 spells CASSFVTGVATNEKLFF. In DNA, the CDR3 is TGCGCCAGCAGCTTTGTCACAGGAGTTGCAACTAATGAAAAACTGTTTTTT. Using reference TRBV5-1 and TRBJ1-4 for the parts outside the CDR3, the full variable domain is KAGVTQTPRYLIKTRGQQVTLSCSPISGHRSVSWYQQTPGQGLQFLFEYFSETQRNKGNFPGRFSGRQFSNSRSEMNVSTLELGDSALYLCASSFVTGVATNEKLFFGSGTQLSVL.

The rearrangement uses TRBV30 and TRBJ1-2; D is uncertain. The CDR3 is 11 amino acids. Per the germline V gene, CDR1 is GTSNPN and CDR2 is SVGIG (reference sequence). Deletions cut 7 bases from V and 7 bases from J, with 13 bases between. Written as DNA, the CDR3 is TGTGCCTCCAGGACGGGCCTTGGCTACACCTTC. Translated: CASRTGLGYTF.

The rearrangement links TRBV25-1 to TRBJ2-3, with D perhaps being TRBD1 or TRBD2 (5 bases each). CDR1 MGHDK and CDR2 SYGVNS come from the germline V gene. The CDR3 has 16 amino acids. The germline V and J ends were trimmed by 3 bases and 9 bases, with 22 bases remaining between them. This CDR3 reads CASSDQPGPEPLTQYF. Written as DNA, the CDR3 is TGTGCCAGCAGTGACCAACCGGGACCGGAACCCTTAACGCAGTATTTT.

The chain carries TRBV28 and TRBJ2-5; TRBD2 might be the D (5 bases). This CDR3 is built from 13 residues. Per germline, CDR1 MDHEN and CDR2 SYDVKM. The ends were cut back, 3 bases at V and 5 bases at J, with 10 bases in the middle. The CDR3 here is CASSFSRGETQYF. The CDR3, as DNA: TGTGCCAGCAGTTTCTCCCGCGGGGAGACCCAGTACTTC.